This T cell receptor beta chain is drawn from a study of CD8 T cells in ankylosing spondylitis (dated by TCRdb to about 2017). About the study as a whole: T cell receptor beta repertoires were profiled in healthy donors and ankylosing spondylitis patients so that disease-linked TCR variants could be found. The full study cohort comprised around 23 ankylosing spondylitis patients and approximately 100 healthy donors. Peripheral blood was sampled, and synovial fluid was also collected from ankylosing spondylitis patients.

The paper's findings and limits, for the study overall: A CD8+ phenotype was shown by the disease-linked clones, which were found at relatively low frequencies in peripheral blood. Some motif variants were previously reported in synovial fluid and blood of reactive arthritis patients, suggesting common disease-initiation mechanisms. A TCR beta motif made up of about eight highly homologous amino acid variants appeared to be characteristic of blood from ankylosing spondylitis patients. The disease-linked clones were reported to be significantly enriched in matched synovial fluid samples from ankylosing spondylitis patients.

Comments on this clonotype: The antigen it binds to is not known. No base quality information exists; no much larger clone differs at one position.

Sequencing was performed on an Illumina HiSeq 2500. TCR beta libraries were prepared by quantitative 5'-RACE with molecular barcodes. The authors' analysis ran thus. Disease-linked TCR variants were identified with a new computational method built on a probabilistic model of VDJ rearrangement. In TCRdb, the public reads were trimmed at Q25 with fastp and aligned with MiXCR, with productive beta chains retained. All rows with the same CDR3 protein become a single entry with the most common DNA and genes. The V and J calls were determined by TCRdb, not by the authors. Recorded for this sample are approximately 220,000 distinct CDR3 sequences; about 26% of them occurred a single time. The top ten hold about 7% of the sample. For this chain, trimming is 5 bases at the V end and 2 bases at the J end, and the number of junction bases without a gene match is 4. For CDR1 and CDR2, the germline V gene lists SGHTA and FQGNSA. The CDR3 has 14 amino acids, counting the end cysteine and phenylalanine. This entry keeps only the CDR3 DNA: 42 bases, framed from base 1.

Sequences were obtained from blood, either unsorted or a sorted T cell fraction (not recorded which). Here the chain combines TRBV7-2 and TRBJ2-7, with 9 bases matching TRBD1. The receptor comes from a male donor with ankylosing spondylitis or in good health (not recorded which). The CDR3 corresponds to CASSHWDRAYEQYF. The sequenced DNA is TGTGCCAGCAGCCATTGGGACAGGGCCTACGAGCAGTACTTC.